This TCR beta chain was recorded in a study of T cell responses to AZD1222 COVID-19 vaccine (dated by TCRdb to the early 2020s). For context, the study as a whole: AZD1222 recipients given second doses at about 4 weeks or at about 12 weeks were pooled, since spike-specific TCR depth and breadth were not found to differ between the two schedules. A total of over 230 trial participants underwent TCR sequencing, of whom about 210 had received two doses of AZD1222 and about 26 had received two doses of the MenACWY control vaccine. Trial participants were enrolled by age into 18-55, 56-69 and 70-plus year subgroups, with around 150, 28 and 57 TCR-sequenced participants respectively.

The CDR3 regions of human TCRbeta chains were subjected to immunosequencing. Concerning the study's data processing: TCRs in the repertoires were compared against a reference library of SARS-CoV-2-specific TCRs that had been generated with the MIRA antigen-specificity platform. Breadth was defined as the fraction of unique TCRs that were SARS-CoV-2-associated. Depth was defined as the fraction of total T cells that were SARS-CoV-2-associated. Using the MIRA data, each spike-specific TCR was mapped to the spike region that the TCR reacts to and placed in a CD4 or CD8 class. Log10-transformed breadth and depth values were compared by one-way ANOVA with Sidak's multiple comparisons tests. This immuneACCESS table, as held by TCRdb, lists in-frame sequences with V and J called but not all clones. Of the missing ones, under half trace to an unresolved V gene in checked studies; the others have no known cause. The V and J calls and clone size were taken over from that table, and D and trimming were inferred from the DNA. The table for this sample lists over 130,000 clones; 94% of them were counted only once. The ten largest account for 1.3% of the sample.

The time point label, read with the paper, signifies: baseline before first vaccination. Vaccinee samples were obtained from the UK trials COV001 and COV002, which included a single-blind randomized controlled phase 2/3 trial of AZD1222 (ChAdOx1 nCoV-19) in healthy adults. For TCRbeta chain sequencing, PBMC samples from trial participants were taken at day 0 and at day 28 after the second dose. Results the study describes overall, beyond this receptor: A significant rise in spike-specific TCR breadth and depth was observed after two AZD1222 doses relative to day 0 and relative to MenACWY recipients. The vaccine-associated CD4 TCRs covered the entire spike protein, and the dominant responses fell in regions 160-218 and 743-854. Only a handful of AZD1222 recipients were SARS-CoV-2 seropositive at baseline, limiting conclusions about previously exposed vaccinees. The 56-69-year group was small, and its depth increase did not reach significance, likely because of low power. Participants were mostly white British and included more females than males, and it was suggested by the authors that clonal diversity may have been underestimated. Reportedly, close to half of the unique spike-specific TCRs recognized epitopes lying outside the regions that are mutated in the B.1.351 and B.1.1.7 variants. Because no day 14 peak-response samples were available, repertoires were characterized only after the peak T cell response.

From cysteine to phenylalanine, the CDR3 is 13 amino acids long. Only the CDR3 region is kept as DNA, spanning 39 bases read in frame from base 1. V sheds 11 bases and J sheds 1 base, leaving 14 bases between their ends. From a lookup of the germline V gene (reference sequence), CDR1 and CDR2 are LNHDA and SQIVND. For this clone: The antigen it binds to is not known. Base qualities are not recorded, but no much larger clone differs from it by a single base.

The material was peripheral blood, obtained on day 0 of AZD1222 vaccination. The receptor was derived from an adult in good health. The V and J segments used are TRBV19 and TRBJ1-1; the D gene is perhaps TRBD1, on 6 matching bases. DNA sequence: TGTGCCTCGACGACAGGCTGGAACACTGAAGCTTTCTTT. The resulting protein is CASTTGWNTEAFF.